This T cell receptor beta chain was sequenced in a study of blood T cell repertoires in COVID-19. Study-level background: The samples span acute and convalescent COVID-19 from the United States, Italy and Spain. Sources were T cells, B-cell-depleted T cells, or PBMCs; the material itself was cDNA or gDNA.

This CDR3 is 15 amino acids long. The V gene's germline CDR1 is KGHSH and CDR2 LQKENI. Trimming took off 6 bases at V and 4 bases at J, with 15 bases between the two ends. Some clones are missing from TCRdb's copy, which holds only in-frame ones; the method was immunoSEQ multiplex PCR. This table holds 200,000 to 300,000 clones, 87% found once. The sequence was collected from a woman aged 40 to 55 who had recovered from COVID-19. Source material: peripheral blood. The rearrangement joins TRBV18 to TRBJ2-2; D is perhaps TRBD1 (6 bases). CDR3 bases: TGTGCCAGCTCTACATGGCAGGGGTTCACCGGGGAGCTGTTTTTT. Amino acids: CASSTWQGFTGELFF.